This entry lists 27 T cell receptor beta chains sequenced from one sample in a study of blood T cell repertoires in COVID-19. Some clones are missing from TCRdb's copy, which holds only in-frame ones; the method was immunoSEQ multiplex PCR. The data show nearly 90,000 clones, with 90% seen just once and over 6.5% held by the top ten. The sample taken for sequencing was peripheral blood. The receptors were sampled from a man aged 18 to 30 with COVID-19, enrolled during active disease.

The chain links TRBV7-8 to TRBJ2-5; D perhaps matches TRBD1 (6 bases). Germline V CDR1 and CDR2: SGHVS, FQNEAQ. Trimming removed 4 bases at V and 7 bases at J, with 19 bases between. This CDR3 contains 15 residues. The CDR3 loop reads CASSSLSRGVGTQYF. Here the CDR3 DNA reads TGTGCCAGCAGCTCGTTGAGCAGGGGAGTTGGGACCCAGTACTTC.

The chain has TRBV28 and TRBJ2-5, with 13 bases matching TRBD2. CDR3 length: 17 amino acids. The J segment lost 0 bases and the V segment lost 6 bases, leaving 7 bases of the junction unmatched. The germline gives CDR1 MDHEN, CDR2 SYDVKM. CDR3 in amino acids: CASSKGLAGMYQETQYF. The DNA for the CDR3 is TGTGCCAGCAGCAAGGGACTAGCGGGGATGTACCAAGAGACCCAGTACTTC.

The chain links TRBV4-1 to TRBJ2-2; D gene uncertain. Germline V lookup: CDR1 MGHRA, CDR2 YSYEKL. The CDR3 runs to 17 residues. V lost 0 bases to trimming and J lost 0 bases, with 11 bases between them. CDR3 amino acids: CASSQDLGLSNTGELFF. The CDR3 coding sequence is TGCGCCAGCAGCCAAGATCTGGGCCTCTCGAACACCGGGGAGCTGTTTTTT.

CDR3 DNA: TGTGCCAGCAGCCTCCTCACCGGGGCAGATACGCAGTATTTT. Translation gives CASSLLTGADTQYF. The chain links TRBV7-8 to TRBJ2-3; weak D call: TRBD2 (5 bases). V lost 5 bases and J 4 bases, leaving 13 bases between the germline ends. The germline CDR1 and CDR2 sequences are SGHVS and FQNEAQ. CDR3 length equals 14 residues. Full variable domain (rest looked up from reference TRBV7-8 and TRBJ2-3): GAGVSQSPRYKVAKRGQDVALRCDPISGHVSLFWYQQALGQGPEFLTYFQNEAQLDKSGLPSDRFFAERPEGSVSTLKIQRTQQEDSAVYLCASSLLTGADTQYFGPGTRLTVL.

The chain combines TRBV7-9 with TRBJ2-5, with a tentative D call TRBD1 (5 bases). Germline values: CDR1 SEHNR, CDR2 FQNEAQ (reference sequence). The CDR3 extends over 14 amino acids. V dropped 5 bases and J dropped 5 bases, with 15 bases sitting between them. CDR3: CASSLSPAGETQYF. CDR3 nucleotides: TGTGCCAGCAGCCTCAGTCCCGCAGGGGAGACCCAGTACTTC. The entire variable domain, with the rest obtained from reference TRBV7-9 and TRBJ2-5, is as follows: DTGVSQNPRHKITKRGQNVTFRCDPISEHNRLYWYRQTLGQGPEFLTYFQNEAQLEKSRLLSDRFSAERPKGSFSTLEIQRTEQGDSAMYLCASSLSPAGETQYFGPGTRLLVL.

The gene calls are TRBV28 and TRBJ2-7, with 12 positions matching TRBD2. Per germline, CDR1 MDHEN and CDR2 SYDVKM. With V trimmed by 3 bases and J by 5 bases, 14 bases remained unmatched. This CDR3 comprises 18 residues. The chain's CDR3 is CASSFQTSGRVQSNEQYF. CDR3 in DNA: TGTGCCAGCAGTTTCCAGACTAGCGGGAGAGTCCAGAGTAACGAGCAGTACTTC. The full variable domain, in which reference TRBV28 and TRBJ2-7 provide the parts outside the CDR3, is DVKVTQSSRYLVKRTGEKVFLECVQDMDHENMFWYRQDPGLGLRLIYFSYDVKMKEKGDIPEGYSVSREKKERFSLILESASTNQTSMYLCASSFQTSGRVQSNEQYFGPGTRLTVT.

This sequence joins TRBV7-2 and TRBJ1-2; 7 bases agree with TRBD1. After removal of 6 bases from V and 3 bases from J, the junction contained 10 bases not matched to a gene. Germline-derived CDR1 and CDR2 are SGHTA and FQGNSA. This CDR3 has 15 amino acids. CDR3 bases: TGTGCCAGCAGTCAAGACAGGGAAGGATACTATGGCTACACCTTC. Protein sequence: CASSQDREGYYGYTF. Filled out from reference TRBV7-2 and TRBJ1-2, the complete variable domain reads GAGVSQSPSNKVTEKGKDVELRCDPISGHTALYWYRQSLGQGLEFLIYFQGNSAPDKSGLPSDRFSAERTGGSVSTLTIQRTQQEDSAVYLCASSQDREGYYGYTFGSGTRLTVV.

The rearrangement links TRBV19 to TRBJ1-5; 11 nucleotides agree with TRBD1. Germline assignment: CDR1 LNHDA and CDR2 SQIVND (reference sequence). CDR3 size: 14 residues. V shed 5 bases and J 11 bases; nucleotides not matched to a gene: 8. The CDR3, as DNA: TGTGCCAGTAGTGGGACAGGGGGAACCGGGACCCAGCATTTT. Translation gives CASSGTGGTGTQHF.

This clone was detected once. The DNA of the CDR3 is TGTGCCAGCAGCCCGGGGACAGGGCTTGGATATGAGCAGTTCTTC. Its translation is CASSPGTGLGYEQFF. The chain carries TRBV27 and TRBJ2-1, with 9 bases that match TRBD1. Germline CDR1 is MNHEY and CDR2 is SMNVEV (reference sequence). The CDR3 runs to 15 residues. The trim removed 6 bases at V and 8 bases at J, leaving 11 bases unmatched.

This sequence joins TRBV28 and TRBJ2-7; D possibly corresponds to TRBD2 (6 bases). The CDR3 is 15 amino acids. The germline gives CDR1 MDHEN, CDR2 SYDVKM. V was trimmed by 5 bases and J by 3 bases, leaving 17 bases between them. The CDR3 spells CASSPRRAGIYEQYF. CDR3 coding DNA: TGTGCCAGCAGTCCCAGGCGGGCGGGGATCTACGAGCAGTACTTC.

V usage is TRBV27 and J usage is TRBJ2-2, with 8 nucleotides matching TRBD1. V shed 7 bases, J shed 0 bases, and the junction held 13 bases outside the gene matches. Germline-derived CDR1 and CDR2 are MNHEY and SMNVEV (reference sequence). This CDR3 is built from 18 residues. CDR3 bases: TGTGCCAGCACTAACGGGGACAGGATTAGGTCGAACACCGGGGAGCTGTTTTTT. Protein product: CASTNGDRIRSNTGELFF.

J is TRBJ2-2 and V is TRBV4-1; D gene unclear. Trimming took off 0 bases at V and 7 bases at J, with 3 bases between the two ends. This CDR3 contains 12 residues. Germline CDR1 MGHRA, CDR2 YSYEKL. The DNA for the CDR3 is TGCGCCAGCAGCCAAGACGGCGGGGAGCTGTTTTTT. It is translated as CASSQDGGELFF.

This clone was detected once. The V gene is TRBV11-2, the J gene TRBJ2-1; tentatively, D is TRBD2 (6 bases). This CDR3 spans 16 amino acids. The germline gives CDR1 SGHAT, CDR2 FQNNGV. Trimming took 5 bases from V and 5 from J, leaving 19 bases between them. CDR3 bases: TGTGCCAGCAGCCTCGGGCGGTTGGCGGGGCACAATGAGCAGTTCTTC. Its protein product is CASSLGRLAGHNEQFF.

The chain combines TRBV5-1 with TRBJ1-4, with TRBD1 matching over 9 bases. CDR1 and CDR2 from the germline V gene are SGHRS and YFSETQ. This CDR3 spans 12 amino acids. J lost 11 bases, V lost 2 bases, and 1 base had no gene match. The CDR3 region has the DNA TGCGCCAGCAGCTTTACAGGGGGCAAACTGTTTTTT. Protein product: CASSFTGGKLFF.

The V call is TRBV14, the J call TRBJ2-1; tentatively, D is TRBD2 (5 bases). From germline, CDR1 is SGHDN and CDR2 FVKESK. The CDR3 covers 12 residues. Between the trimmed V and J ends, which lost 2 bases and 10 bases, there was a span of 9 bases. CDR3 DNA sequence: TGTGCCAGCAGCCAAATCAGGAGGGAGCAGTTCTTC. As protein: CASSQIRREQFF.

CDR3 loop: CASSLWGRGRGQPQHF. The CDR3 DNA sequence: TGTGCCAGCAGTTTATGGGGGCGGGGGCGCGGTCAGCCCCAGCATTTT. The chain employs TRBV28 and TRBJ1-5, with TRBD1 as a possible D gene (6 bases). V was pared by 0 bases and J by 6 bases, with 15 bases between. CDR3 length equals 16 residues. The germline V gene has CDR1 MDHEN and CDR2 SYDVKM.

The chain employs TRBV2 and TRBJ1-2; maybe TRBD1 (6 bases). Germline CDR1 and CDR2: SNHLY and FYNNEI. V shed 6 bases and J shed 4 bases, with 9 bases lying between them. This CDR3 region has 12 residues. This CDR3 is CASRGTIYGYTF. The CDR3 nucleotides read TGTGCCAGCAGAGGGACAATCTATGGCTACACCTTC. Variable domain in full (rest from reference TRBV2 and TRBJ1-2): EPEVTQTPSHQVTQMGQEVILRCVPISNHLYFYWYRQILGQKVEFLVSFYNNEISEKSEIFDDQFSVERPDGSNFTLKIRSTKLEDSAMYFCASRGTIYGYTFGSGTRLTVV.

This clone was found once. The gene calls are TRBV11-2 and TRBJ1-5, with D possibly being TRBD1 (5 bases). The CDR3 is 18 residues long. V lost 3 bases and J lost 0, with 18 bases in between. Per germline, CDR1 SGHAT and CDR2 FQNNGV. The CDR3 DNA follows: TGTGCCAGCAGCTTTCACTCTTGGGGCACCTATAGCAATCAGCCCCAGCATTTT. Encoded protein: CASSFHSWGTYSNQPQHF.

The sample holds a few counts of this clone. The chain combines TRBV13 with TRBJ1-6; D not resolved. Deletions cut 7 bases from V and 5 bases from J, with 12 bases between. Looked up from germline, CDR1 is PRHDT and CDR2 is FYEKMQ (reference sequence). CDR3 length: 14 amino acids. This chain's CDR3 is CASKRSVNNSPLHF. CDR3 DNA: TGTGCCAGCAAGAGGAGCGTCAATAATTCACCCCTCCACTTT.

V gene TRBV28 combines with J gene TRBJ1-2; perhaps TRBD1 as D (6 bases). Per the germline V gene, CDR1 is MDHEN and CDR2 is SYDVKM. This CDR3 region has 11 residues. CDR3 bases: TGTGGTTTGAGGGGGAACTATGGCTACACCTTC. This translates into CGLRGNYGYTF.

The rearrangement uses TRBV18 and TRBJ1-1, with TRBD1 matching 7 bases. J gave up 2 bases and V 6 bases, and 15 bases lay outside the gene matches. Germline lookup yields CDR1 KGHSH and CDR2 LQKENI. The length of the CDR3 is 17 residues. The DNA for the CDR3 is TGTGCCAGCTCCCCCTATGGACAGGAGGTATCAAACACTGAAGCTTTCTTT. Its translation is CASSPYGQEVSNTEAFF.

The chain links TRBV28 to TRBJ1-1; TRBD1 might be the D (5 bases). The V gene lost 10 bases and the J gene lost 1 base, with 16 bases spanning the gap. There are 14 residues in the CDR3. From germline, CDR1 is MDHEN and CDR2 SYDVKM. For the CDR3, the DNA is TGTGCCACCACCGGTGGGGGGGAGAACACTGAAGCTTTCTTT. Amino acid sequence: CATTGGGENTEAFF.

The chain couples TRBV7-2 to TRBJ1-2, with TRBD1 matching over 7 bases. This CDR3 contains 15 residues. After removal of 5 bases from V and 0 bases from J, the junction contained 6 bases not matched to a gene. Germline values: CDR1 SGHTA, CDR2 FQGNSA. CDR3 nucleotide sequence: TGTGCCAGCAGCACCAGGACAGGCCCTAACTATGGCTACACCTTC. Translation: CASSTRTGPNYGYTF. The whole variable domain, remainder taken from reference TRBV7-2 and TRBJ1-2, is GAGVSQSPSNKVTEKGKDVELRCDPISGHTALYWYRQSLGQGLEFLIYFQGNSAPDKSGLPSDRFSAERTGGSVSTLTIQRTQQEDSAVYLCASSTRTGPNYGYTFGSGTRLTVV.

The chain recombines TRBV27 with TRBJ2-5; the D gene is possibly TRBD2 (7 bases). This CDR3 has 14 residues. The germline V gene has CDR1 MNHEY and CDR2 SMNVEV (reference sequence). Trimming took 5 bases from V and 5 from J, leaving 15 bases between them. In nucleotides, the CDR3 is TGTGCCAGCAGTCTCACTAGGGGGGGTGAGACCCAGTACTTC. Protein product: CASSLTRGGETQYF.

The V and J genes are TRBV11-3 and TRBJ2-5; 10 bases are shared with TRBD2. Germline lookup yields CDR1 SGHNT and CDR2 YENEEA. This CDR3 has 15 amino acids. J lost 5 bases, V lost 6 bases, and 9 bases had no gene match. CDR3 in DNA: TGTGCCAGCAGTTCCAGGACTAGCGGCGGGGAGACCCAGTACTTC. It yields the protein CASSSRTSGGETQYF.

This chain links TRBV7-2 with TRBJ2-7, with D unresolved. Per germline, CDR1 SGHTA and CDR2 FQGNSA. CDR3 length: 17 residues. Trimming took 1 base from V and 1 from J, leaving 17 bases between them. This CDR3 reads CASSLVGIRVSSYEQYF. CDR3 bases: TGTGCCAGCAGCTTAGTCGGTATCCGAGTGAGTTCCTACGAGCAGTACTTC.

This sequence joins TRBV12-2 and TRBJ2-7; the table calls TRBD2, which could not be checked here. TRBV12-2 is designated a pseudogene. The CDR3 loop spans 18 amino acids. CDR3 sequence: CAFREGTRVLRRPYEQYF. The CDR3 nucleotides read TGTGCATTCCGTGAGGGGACTAGAGTTTTGCGCAGACCCTACGAGCAGTACTTC.